Each of the 5 T cell receptor beta chains below was sequenced from the same sample in a study of radiotherapy plus CTLA-4 blockade in lung cancer. This table comes from immunoSEQ multiplex PCR, and its TCRdb copy is limited to in-frame clones, with some not included. The sample shows tens of thousands of clones, approximately 86% of them seen only once. Sequenced here: peripheral blood, sampled from a patient treated with radiotherapy plus ipilimumab. Receptors were obtained from a human donor with non-small cell lung cancer whose response to radiotherapy plus ipilimumab could not be evaluated.

The chain links TRBV28 to TRBJ2-7, with D possibly being TRBD1 (6 bases). CDR3 length: 13 residues. The germline V and J ends were trimmed by 7 bases and 1 base, with 11 bases remaining between them. The germline CDR1 and CDR2 sequences are MDHEN and SYDVKM. The CDR3 spells CASTEQGSYEQYF. CDR3 nucleotide sequence: TGTGCCAGCACTGAACAGGGTTCCTACGAGCAGTACTTC.

The chain joins TRBV9 to TRBJ2-1; perhaps TRBD1 as D (6 bases). There are 16 residues in the CDR3. CDR1 and CDR2 from the germline V gene are SGDLS and YYNGEE. V was trimmed by 1 base and J by 0 bases, leaving 11 bases between them. The CDR3 protein is CASSVRTDLSYNEQFF. CDR3 nucleotide sequence: TGTGCCAGCAGCGTACGGACAGATCTCTCCTACAATGAGCAGTTCTTC.

This clone was picked up one time. This sequence joins TRBV19 and TRBJ1-1; 10 bases are shared with TRBD1. The ends lost 8 bases at V and 0 bases at J; junction bases unmatched: 9. Germline lookup yields CDR1 LNHDA and CDR2 SQIVND (reference sequence). The CDR3 length is 16 residues. Here the CDR3 reads CASRTGQGSLNTEAFF. The CDR3 nucleotides read TGTGCCAGTCGAACGGGACAGGGGTCCCTGAACACTGAAGCTTTCTTT.

J is TRBJ2-3 and V is TRBV5-1, with D possibly being TRBD2 (7 bases). The germline V gene has CDR1 SGHRS and CDR2 YFSETQ. The CDR3 is 14 residues long. V lost 4 bases, J lost 4 bases, and 13 bases lay in between. The CDR3 DNA is TGCGCCAGCAGCCGTGAAGGGGGGGCAGATACGCAGTATTTT. Protein: CASSREGGADTQYF. The entire variable domain, with the rest obtained from reference TRBV5-1 and TRBJ2-3, is as follows: KAGVTQTPRYLIKTRGQQVTLSCSPISGHRSVSWYQQTPGQGLQFLFEYFSETQRNKGNFPGRFSGRQFSNSRSEMNVSTLELGDSALYLCASSREGGADTQYFGPGTRLTVL.

V and J are TRBV7-8 and TRBJ2-7; D remains unclear. Trimming took off 8 bases at V and 6 bases at J, with 14 bases between the two ends. This CDR3 contains 12 residues. Per germline, CDR1 SGHVS and CDR2 FQNEAQ. The CDR3 loop reads CASQYTPGEQYF. CDR3 sequence (DNA): TGTGCCAGCCAATACACGCCTGGCGAGCAGTACTTC.